The rows below give T cell receptor beta chains drawn from one sample of a study of CD8 T cells in ankylosing spondylitis. TCRdb reprocessed the 5' RACE reads with MiXCR, giving one entry per CDR3 protein. The sample shows approximately 400,000 distinct CDR3 sequences, roughly a quarter of them seen only once. Sample: blood, either unsorted or a sorted T cell fraction (not recorded which). These receptors came from a male donor with ankylosing spondylitis. CDR3s include the opening cysteine and the closing phenylalanine or tryptophan. D genes are given only for firm matches. Size is stated for part of the rows, as once, few or many counts, or as a class when the clone is expanded.

j_call	v_call	clone_size	d_call	cdr3_length	cdr3_aa	cdr3_nt
TRBJ1-2	TRBV25-1	once	TRBD1	16	CASTAPPGQGTSGYTF	TGTGCCAGCACAGCCCCCCCGGGACAGGGGACTAGTGGCTACACCTTC
TRBJ1-2	TRBV6-6	.	TRBD1	13	CASSYSGGDGYTF	TGTGCCAGCAGTTACTCAGGGGGCGATGGCTACACCTTC
TRBJ1-2	TRBV29-1	.	.	9	CSVEGGYTF	TGCAGCGTCGAGGGGGGCTACACCTTC
TRBJ2-1	TRBV20-1	few	.	12	CSARGRVSEQFF	TGCAGTGCTAGGGGACGGGTCAGTGAGCAGTTCTTC
TRBJ2-5	TRBV5-1	few	.	13	CASSLEIQETQYF	TGCGCCAGCAGCTTAGAGATCCAAGAGACCCAGTACTTC
TRBJ2-2	TRBV11-2	few	.	17	CASSVRDSFFGAGELFF	TGTGCCAGCAGCGTCCGGGACTCATTCTTTGGGGCCGGGGAGCTGTTTTTT
TRBJ1-2	TRBV30	few	.	15	CAWSAPRDGNYGYTF	TGTGCCTGGAGTGCCCCCCGGGACGGCAACTATGGCTACACCTTC
TRBJ2-5	TRBV30	few	.	17	CAWSPSRGSLEQETQYF	TGTGCCTGGAGTCCTTCTCGCGGGTCTTTGGAGCAAGAGACCCAGTACTTC
TRBJ1-1	TRBV11-3	.	.	15	CASSPGTRLDTEAFF	TGTGCCAGCAGCCCAGGGACAAGATTGGACACTGAAGCTTTCTTT
TRBJ1-1	TRBV5-5	.	.	14	CASSFGNHHTEAFF	TGTGCCAGCAGCTTCGGCAATCACCACACTGAAGCTTTCTTT
TRBJ1-4	TRBV7-2	.	.	12	CASSRQNEKLFF	TGTGCCAGCAGCCGACAGAATGAAAAACTGTTTTTT
TRBJ1-1	TRBV3-1	.	.	14	CASSLNDRRGEAFF	TGTGCCAGCAGCCTAAACGACAGGAGAGGTGAAGCTTTCTTT
TRBJ2-3	TRBV20-1	few	.	15	CSASSAWQSTDTQYF	TGCAGTGCTAGCTCTGCTTGGCAGAGCACAGATACGCAGTATTTT
TRBJ1-5	TRBV24-1	.	.	15	CATSDSNRVNQPQHF	TGTGCCACCAGTGATTCTAACCGCGTCAATCAGCCCCAGCATTTT
TRBJ2-3	TRBV29-1	few	TRBD2	14	CSADRRGRTDTQYF	TGCAGCGCCGATAGGCGGGGGAGGACAGATACGCAGTATTTT
TRBJ1-6	TRBV13	many	.	17	CASSLEPWAGAISPLHF	TGTGCCAGCAGCTTAGAGCCCTGGGCAGGGGCAATTTCACCCCTCCACTTT
TRBJ1-3	TRBV5-1	.	.	15	CASSTGQTAGNTIYF	TGCGCCAGCAGCACGGGTCAAACGGCGGGAAACACCATATATTTT
TRBJ2-1	TRBV7-9	.	.	15	CASSSRGSGDNEQFF	TGTGCCAGCAGCTCTCGAGGTAGCGGCGACAATGAGCAGTTCTTC
TRBJ2-1	TRBV7-9	.	.	14	CASSLASEDDEQFF	TGTGCCAGCAGCTTGGCTAGCGAGGACGATGAGCAGTTCTTC
TRBJ2-5	TRBV6-5	.	TRBD2	16	CASSYSASGRVETQYF	TGTGCCAGCAGTTACTCGGCTAGCGGGAGGGTGGAGACCCAGTACTTC
TRBJ2-1	TRBV20-1	few	TRBD2	14	CSASGGLAGGEQFF	TGCAGTGCTAGCGGGGGACTAGCGGGCGGTGAGCAGTTCTTC
TRBJ2-4	TRBV10-3	.	TRBD2	18	CAISKAAGDIRAKNIQYF	TGTGCCATCTCGAAGGCAGCGGGAGATATACGGGCCAAAAACATTCAGTACTTC
TRBJ2-3	TRBV7-6	many	TRBD2	16	CASSLGLAGEADTQYF	TGTGCCAGCAGCTTGGGACTAGCGGGAGAGGCAGATACGCAGTATTTT
TRBJ2-1	TRBV24-1	.	TRBD1	15	CATSALGQEINEQFF	TGTGCCACCAGTGCCCTGGGACAGGAAATCAATGAGCAGTTCTTC
TRBJ2-2	TRBV4-2	.	.	15	CASSQADLNTGELFF	TGTGCCAGCAGCCAAGCCGATCTTAACACCGGGGAGCTGTTTTTT
TRBJ2-7	TRBV6-2/TRBV6-3	.	.	14	CASSYYDTSYEQYF	TGTGCCAGCAGTTACTACGACACCTCCTACGAGCAGTACTTC
TRBJ2-2	TRBV7-9	few	TRBD2	17	CASSLGAGLVSGGELFF	TGTGCCAGCAGCTTGGGTGCCGGACTAGTTTCAGGCGGGGAGCTGTTTTTT
TRBJ2-1	TRBV20-1	.	TRBD2	14	CSAKLAGRVNEQFF	TGCAGTGCCAAACTAGCGGGGAGGGTGAATGAGCAGTTCTTC
TRBJ2-7	TRBV20-1	.	.	12	CSAIDPAYEQYF	TGCAGTGCTATAGACCCCGCCTACGAGCAGTACTTC
TRBJ2-7	TRBV24-1	.	.	15	CATSDESSPIYEQYF	TGTGCCACCAGTGATGAGAGCTCCCCAATCTACGAGCAGTACTTC
TRBJ2-2	TRBV27	few	.	13	CASTLRGSGELFF	TGTGCCAGCACCCTGAGGGGGAGCGGGGAGCTGTTTTTT
TRBJ2-2	TRBV7-9	few	TRBD2	15	CASSQPSGSSGELFF	TGTGCCAGCAGCCAGCCTAGCGGGAGTTCCGGGGAGCTGTTTTTT
TRBJ2-1	TRBV20-1	.	TRBD2	14	CSAALGTSGNEQFF	TGCAGTGCTGCCCTCGGGACTAGCGGGAATGAGCAGTTCTTC
TRBJ2-5	TRBV5-1	.	TRBD1	15	CASSWDSPFQESQYF	TGCGCCAGCAGCTGGGACAGCCCATTCCAAGAGTCCCAGTACTTC
TRBJ1-1	TRBV7-9	once	.	16	CASSSRKGEGVVEAFF	TGTGCCAGCAGCTCTCGCAAGGGGGAGGGAGTAGTCGAAGCTTTCTTT
TRBJ2-5	TRBV5-1	.	.	13	CASSLFNQETQYF	TGCGCCAGCAGCTTGTTCAACCAGGAGACCCAGTACTTC
TRBJ2-7	TRBV7-9	few	TRBD1	15	CASSLRTGNSYEQYF	TGTGCCAGCAGTTTGAGGACAGGAAACTCCTACGAGCAGTACTTC
TRBJ2-7	TRBV3-1	few	.	14	CASSLNSVSYEQYF	TGTGCCAGCAGCCTCAATAGCGTTTCCTACGAGCAGTACTTC
TRBJ2-7	TRBV7-9	.	TRBD2	15	CASSPRVSGVYEQYF	TGTGCCAGCAGCCCCCGGGTTAGCGGGGTATACGAGCAGTACTTC
TRBJ2-5	TRBV2	.	.	12	CASNVRQETQYF	TGTGCCAGTAATGTTCGCCAAGAGACCCAGTACTTC
TRBJ2-5	TRBV24-1	few	.	17	CATSDSTGLSDQETQYF	TGTGCCACCAGTGATTCTACAGGGTTAAGTGACCAAGAGACCCAGTACTTC
TRBJ1-1	TRBV20-1	few	.	13	CSASGPPGTGAFF	TGCAGTGCTAGCGGACCACCGGGAACAGGAGCTTTCTTT
TRBJ1-6	TRBV9	.	TRBD1	15	CASSVTDRGDSPLHF	TGTGCCAGCAGCGTGACGGACAGGGGGGATTCACCCCTCCACTTT
TRBJ2-7	TRBV20-1	.	TRBD2	17	CSARVGPAGLGVYEQYF	TGCAGTGCTCGGGTGGGCCCCGCGGGACTAGGAGTCTACGAGCAGTACTTC
TRBJ2-5	TRBV6-1	few	TRBD1	16	CASSPRTGRNIETQYF	TGTGCCAGCAGTCCCCGGACAGGGCGGAATATAGAGACCCAGTACTTC
TRBJ2-1	TRBV2	few	.	15	CASSGTLSSYNEQFF	TGTGCCAGCAGTGGGACTCTTAGCTCCTACAATGAGCAGTTCTTC
TRBJ2-3	TRBV27	.	.	13	CASSLESYDTQYF	TGTGCCAGCAGTTTAGAGAGTTACGATACGCAGTATTTT
TRBJ2-2	TRBV5-1	many	.	13	CASSPGDTGELFF	TGTGCCAGCAGCCCCGGCGATACCGGGGAGCTGTTTTTT
TRBJ2-2	TRBV29-1	.	.	15	CSVDAGPHVTGELFF	TGCAGCGTTGACGCGGGCCCTCACGTCACCGGGGAGCTGTTTTTT
TRBJ1-1	TRBV20-1	.	TRBD1	16	CSAGGQGASWSTEAFF	TGCAGTGCTGGAGGACAGGGGGCAAGTTGGAGCACTGAAGCTTTCTTT
TRBJ2-7	TRBV5-1	many	TRBD2	15	CASSLGTSGLYEQYF	TGCGCCAGCAGCTTGGGGACTAGCGGGCTTTACGAGCAGTACTTC
TRBJ2-3	TRBV7-2	.	.	12	CASSSEGYTQYF	TGTGCCAGCAGCTCGGAGGGTTATACGCAGTATTTT
TRBJ1-1	TRBV19	few	.	16	CASSRPLGQMNTEAFF	TGTGCCAGTAGTCGCCCTCTTGGACAGATGAACACTGAAGCTTTCTTT
TRBJ1-6	TRBV19	.	.	15	CASSLGRTHNSPLHF	TGTGCCAGTAGTTTAGGACGGACGCATAATTCACCCCTCCACTTT
TRBJ2-2	TRBV4-2	.	.	15	CASSLDGGANGELFF	TGTGCCAGCAGCCTGGACGGGGGAGCAAACGGGGAGCTGTTTTTT
TRBJ1-5	TRBV10-3	few	.	12	CAISAGGQPQHF	TGTGCCATCAGTGCTGGGGGTCAGCCCCAGCATTTT
TRBJ2-3	TRBV12-5	.	.	12	CASGSLTDTQYF	TGTGCTAGTGGGAGCCTAACAGATACGCAGTATTTT
TRBJ1-5	TRBV6-1	few	.	14	CASNPGNLGQPQHF	TGTGCCAGCAACCCGGGGAACCTCGGGCAGCCCCAGCATTTT
TRBJ2-1	TRBV18	few	TRBD2	14	CASSAWRENNEQFF	TGTGCCAGCTCCGCCTGGCGGGAGAACAATGAGCAGTTCTTC
TRBJ2-3	TRBV20-1	few	.	11	CSATLIRAQYF	TGCAGTGCTACACTAATTAGAGCGCAGTATTTT